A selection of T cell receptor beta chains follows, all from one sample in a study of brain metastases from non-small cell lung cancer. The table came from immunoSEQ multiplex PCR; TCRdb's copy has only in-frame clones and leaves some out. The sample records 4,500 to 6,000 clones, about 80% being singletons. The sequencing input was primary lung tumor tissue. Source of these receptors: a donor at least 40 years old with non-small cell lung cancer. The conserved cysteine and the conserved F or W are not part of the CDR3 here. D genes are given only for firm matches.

CDR3aa: SAILNEQF; v_gene: TRBV20-1; d_gene: NA
CDR3aa: ASSAVGGGTGELF; v_gene: TRBV5-6; d_gene: NA
CDR3aa: ASSIGANTEAF; v_gene: TRBV5-1; d_gene: NA
CDR3aa: ASSPDASLMGAF; v_gene: TRBV18; d_gene: NA
CDR3aa: ASSEARKETQY; v_gene: TRBV7-2; d_gene: NA
CDR3aa: ASSFGKGISTEAF; v_gene: TRBV19; d_gene: NA
CDR3aa: ASSLSGGRQGQETQY; v_gene: TRBV4-3; d_gene: TRBD2
CDR3aa: ASSQGYTEAF; v_gene: TRBV6-5; d_gene: NA
CDR3aa: ASIGTGTRSNYGYT; v_gene: TRBV2; d_gene: NA
CDR3aa: ASKDGGGGHQPQH; v_gene: TRBV19; d_gene: NA
CDR3aa: TSSVNRIASGNTIY; v_gene: TRBV2; d_gene: NA
CDR3aa: ASSVGGVPLDTQY; v_gene: TRBV9; d_gene: NA
CDR3aa: ASSAPQDYYEQY; v_gene: TRBV28; d_gene: NA
CDR3aa: ASNEDSGWGEAF; v_gene: TRBV5-1; d_gene: NA